The present TCR beta chain was sequenced within a study of graft-versus-host responses after intestinal transplantation. Study-wide context: Each of the recipients got a multivisceral, liver-intestinal, or isolated intestinal transplant. Each patient got anti-thymocyte globulin induction, then tacrolimus and steroids for about 3 years.

Looked up from germline, CDR1 is SEHNR and CDR2 is FQNEAQ (reference sequence). The CDR3 runs 13 residues. General observations from the study: Patients who carried graft-donor T cell macrochimerism also had high graft-versus-host to host-versus-graft clonal ratios in their allografts. GvH clones were found in recipient marrow; some appeared first in ileum or blood.

For this clone: The antigen is not known. One junction end does not reproduce the germline sequence, and a read error may be involved.

Measured with immunoSEQ multiplex PCR; TCRdb has only the in-frame clones, and not every one. The sample carries around 97,000 clones, roughly 91% recorded once. The chain uses TRBV7-9 and TRBJ1-1; D not certain. The sequence came from a human donor who was the organ donor for an intestinal transplant. The sequenced sample was unstimulated CD4+ T cells sorted from spleen or lymph node cells, obtained before transplant. The chain's CDR3 is CASSLDTVTEAFF. The CDR3 region has the DNA TGTGCCAGCAGCTTAGATACCGTCACTGAGGCTTTCTTT.